Below, 30 T cell receptor beta chains from the same sample are listed, as sequenced in a study of cytomegalovirus exposure and HLA in healthy donors. Use of 60 Vbeta and 13 Jbeta primers characterized the PCR. Clones were read by immunoSEQ multiplex PCR, and TCRdb kept only the in-frame ones, dropping some. The sample lists 170,000 or so clones, 80% seen once, with about 7% in the top ten. The sample taken for sequencing was PBMCs. The receptors shown here come from a man under 40 in good health and CMV-seropositive.

This chain links TRBV28 with TRBJ2-7; D might be TRBD2 (5 bases). Germline CDR1 is MDHEN and CDR2 is SYDVKM. This CDR3 region has 14 residues. V lost 1 base to trimming and J lost 3 bases, with 10 bases between them. CDR3 region: CASSLLATNYEQYF. Here the CDR3 DNA reads TGTGCCAGCAGTTTATTGGCGACTAACTACGAGCAGTACTTC.

The chain combines TRBV9 with TRBJ2-1, with D perhaps matching TRBD2 (6 bases). The CDR3 runs to 13 residues. V dropped 0 bases and J dropped 9 bases, with 10 bases sitting between them. CDR1 SGDLS and CDR2 YYNGEE come from the germline V gene. CDR3 sequence: CASSVVEEGEQFF. CDR3 coding DNA: TGTGCCAGCAGCGTAGTTGAGGAGGGTGAGCAGTTCTTC.

This chain links TRBV7-8 with TRBJ2-7, with 7 bases aligning to TRBD2. CDR3 length equals 15 residues. Germline V CDR1 and CDR2: SGHVS, FQNEAQ. The ends lost 3 bases at V and 3 bases at J; junction bases unmatched: 8. In DNA, the CDR3 is TGTGCCAGCAGCTTTCGGACTGGGGGGGGCTACGAGCAGTACTTC. Residues: CASSFRTGGGYEQYF.

This sequence joins TRBV6-1 and TRBJ1-6; no definite D call. CDR1 is MNHNS and CDR2 is SASEGT in the germline V gene. The ends were cut back, 2 bases at V and 9 bases at J, with 8 bases in the middle. CDR3 length: 13 residues. DNA for the CDR3: TGTGCCAGCAGTGAATCGGTGATTTCACCCCTCCACTTT. As protein: CASSESVISPLHF.

V is TRBV10-1 and J is TRBJ1-1; possible D gene TRBD1, 6 bases. Trimming stripped 8 bases from V and 13 bases from J, with 8 bases between. The CDR3 is 8 amino acids. The V gene's germline CDR1 is WNHNN and CDR2 SYGVQD (reference sequence). DNA for the CDR3: TGCGCCAGCCCCAGGGGTTTCTTT. The encoded protein is CASPRGFF.

The chain combines TRBV6-6 with TRBJ1-2; a possible D gene is TRBD1 (5 bases). The V end was cut by 0 bases, the J end by 4 bases, with 9 bases between. The germline CDR1 and CDR2 sequences are MNHNY and SVGAGI (reference sequence). There are 14 residues in the CDR3. CDR3 sequence (DNA): TGTGCCAGCAGTTACTCGACGGGGGGCTATGGCTACACCTTC. It specifies CASSYSTGGYGYTF.

The V gene is TRBV28, the J gene TRBJ2-1, with 12 bases fitting TRBD2. Germline V gene lookup returns CDR1 MDHEN and CDR2 SYDVKM. The ends lost 6 bases at V and 9 bases at J; junction bases unmatched: 6. This CDR3 is built from 14 residues. For the CDR3, the DNA is TGTGCCAGCAGGTCTAGCGGGAGGGCCGGTGAGCAGTTCTTC. It is translated as CASRSSGRAGEQFF.

This chain uses TRBV6-6 with TRBJ1-1; perhaps TRBD1 as D (5 bases). The CDR3 runs 15 residues. CDR1 and CDR2 (germline): MNHNY, SVGAGI (reference sequence). V lost 7 bases and J 10 bases, leaving 25 bases between the germline ends. The CDR3 region is CASTQGARRFGSAFF. In DNA, the CDR3 is TGTGCCAGCACCCAAGGGGCCAGGCGGTTCGGTTCAGCTTTCTTT.

The chain recombines TRBV2 with TRBJ2-7; 10 nucleotides align to TRBD1. This CDR3 comprises 16 residues. Germline V CDR1 and CDR2: SNHLY, FYNNEI. J was trimmed by 0 bases and V by 5 bases; bases with no gene match: 7. The CDR3 spells CASSLDRGPSSYEQYF. The CDR3, as DNA: TGTGCCAGCAGTTTAGACAGGGGGCCGAGCTCCTACGAGCAGTACTTC.

The chain recombines TRBV29-1 with TRBJ2-5, with 7 bases that match TRBD1. The germline V gene encodes CDR1 SQVTM and CDR2 ANQGSEA. V lost 2 bases, J lost 2 bases, and 8 bases stayed unmatched. The CDR3 loop spans 15 amino acids. Here the CDR3 reads CSVESMDRTQETQYF. Written as DNA, the CDR3 is TGCAGCGTTGAATCGATGGACAGGACACAAGAGACCCAGTACTTC.

This chain joins TRBV5-1 and TRBJ2-1, with TRBD2 identical over 9 bases. Losses at the gene ends were 1 base for V and 9 bases for J; bases not matched to a gene: 14. CDR3 length: 17 residues. CDR1 and CDR2 from the germline V gene are SGHRS and YFSETQ. The CDR3 DNA reads as TGCGCCAGCAGCTTGTGGTCGGGCGGGAGGGCTCCCGGTGAGCAGTTCTTC. This encodes CASSLWSGGRAPGEQFF. The variable domain in full, completed from reference TRBV5-1 and TRBJ2-1, reads KAGVTQTPRYLIKTRGQQVTLSCSPISGHRSVSWYQQTPGQGLQFLFEYFSETQRNKGNFPGRFSGRQFSNSRSEMNVSTLELGDSALYLCASSLWSGGRAPGEQFFGPGTRLTVL.

The chain uses TRBV11-3 and TRBJ2-5, with 9 positions matching TRBD1. Trimming cost V 5 bases and J 7 bases; bases outside gene matches: 14. Germline CDR1 and CDR2: SGHNT and YENEEA. This CDR3 is 16 amino acids long. DNA of the CDR3: TGTGCCAGCAGCCCGGCGGGACAGGGAGGTGATGCGACCCAGTACTTC. This codes for CASSPAGQGGDATQYF. Together with reference TRBV11-3 and TRBJ2-5, the CDR3 gives the full variable domain: EAGVVQSPRYKIIEKKQPVAFWCNPISGHNTLYWYLQNLGQGPELLIRYENEEAVDDSQLPKDRFSAERLKGVDSTLKIQPAELGDSAVYLCASSPAGQGGDATQYFGPGTRLLVL.

The V gene is TRBV18, the J gene TRBJ2-5, with 10 bases matching TRBD2. The CDR3 is 16 amino acids. V lost 5 bases, J lost 3 bases, and 9 bases stayed unmatched. From germline, CDR1 is KGHSH and CDR2 LQKENI. This CDR3 is CASSSPSGSGEETQYF. CDR3 bases: TGTGCCAGCTCATCCCCTAGCGGGAGCGGGGAAGAGACCCAGTACTTC. Using reference TRBV18 and TRBJ2-5 for the parts outside the CDR3, the full variable domain is NAGVMQNPRHLVRRRGQEARLRCSPMKGHSHVYWYRQLPEEGLKFMVYLQKENIIDESGMPKERFSAEFPKEGPSILRIQQVVRGDSAAYFCASSSPSGSGEETQYFGPGTRLLVL.

The chain employs TRBV6-1 and TRBJ2-7; tentatively, D is TRBD2 (5 bases). CDR1 is MNHNS, CDR2 SASEGT, per germline. Trimming stripped 2 bases from V and 7 bases from J, with 12 bases between. CDR3 size: 13 residues. This chain's CDR3 is CASSELAWREQYF. The CDR3 nucleotides are TGTGCCAGCAGTGAACTGGCATGGAGGGAGCAGTACTTC.

This sequence joins TRBV30 and TRBJ1-3; 7 bases map to TRBD1. The CDR3 runs 14 residues. CDR1 is GTSNPN, CDR2 SVGIG, per germline (reference sequence). In DNA form, the CDR3 reads TGTGCTTCAGACGCCGGGACAGCGGGAAACACCATATATTTT. Amino acids: CASDAGTAGNTIYF.

There are a few counts of this clone. This chain connects TRBV10-2 to TRBJ2-1; 7 bases agree with TRBD2. In germline, CDR1 is WSHSY, CDR2 SAAADI. The CDR3 sequence is 17 residues long. Trimming took 6 bases from V and 0 from J; bases not matched to a gene: 11. The CDR3 sequence is CASRALAITSSYNEQFF. CDR3 coding DNA: TGCGCCAGCAGGGCACTAGCGATTACGAGCTCCTACAATGAGCAGTTCTTC.

The chain carries TRBV5-8 and TRBJ2-5; 15 bases agree with TRBD2. Germline V gives CDR1 SGHTS, CDR2 YDEGEE. The CDR3 is 17 residues long. V lost 5 bases to trimming and J lost 5 bases; unmatched junction nucleotides: 10. The CDR3 DNA reads TGTGCCAGCAGTTCCGGACTAGCGGGGGGGCCCAAGGAGACCCAGTACTTC. It specifies CASSSGLAGGPKETQYF.

V gene TRBV7-2 combines with J gene TRBJ1-1; weak D call: TRBD1 (6 bases). V lost 5 bases to trimming and J lost 4 bases, with 11 bases between them. This CDR3 comprises 13 residues. Germline V CDR1 and CDR2: SGHTA, FQGNSA. The CDR3 sequence: CASSRGGGTEAFF. CDR3 bases: TGTGCCAGCAGCCGAGGGGGGGGCACTGAAGCTTTCTTT.

CDR3 in DNA: TGCGCCAGCAGCACGGGACTTTTGGACACCGGGGAGCTGTTTTTT. It is translated as CASSTGLLDTGELFF. The rearrangement links TRBV5-1 to TRBJ2-2; D perhaps matches TRBD2 (6 bases). With 4 bases removed from V and 3 bases from J, the gap between germline ends came to 13 bases. The CDR3 sequence is 15 residues long. CDR1 is SGHRS and CDR2 is YFSETQ in the germline V gene.

The gene calls are TRBV5-4 and TRBJ1-2; 7 bases align to TRBD1. Germline V gives CDR1 SGHNT, CDR2 YYREEE (reference sequence). The CDR3 runs to 16 residues. Trimming removed 4 bases from V and 4 bases from J; junction bases left unmatched: 13. The chain's CDR3 is CASSGAGTAGPYGYTF. Written as DNA, the CDR3 is TGTGCCAGCAGCGGGGCAGGGACAGCAGGGCCCTATGGCTACACCTTC.

The V gene is TRBV5-1, the J gene TRBJ2-1; 11 nucleotides align to TRBD2. V lost 0 bases and J lost 9; bases outside the gene matches: 11. The length of the CDR3 is 17 residues. Germline CDR1 is SGHRS and CDR2 is YFSETQ. CDR3 sequence (DNA): TGCGCCAGCAGCTTGGCTCGCTCTTCGGGACTAGCGGTTGAGCAGTTCTTC. Its translation is CASSLARSSGLAVEQFF.

The chain combines TRBV9 with TRBJ2-1; 9 nucleotides align to TRBD1. The germline CDR1 and CDR2 sequences are SGDLS and YYNGEE. CDR3 length: 17 residues. J lost 3 bases, V lost 3 bases, and 10 bases had no gene match. The DNA of the CDR3 is TGTGCCAGCAGCGGAGCAAAACAGGGGGCAGACTACAATGAGCAGTTCTTC. It codes for CASSGAKQGADYNEQFF.

V gene TRBV6-5 combines with J gene TRBJ1-5, with a tentative D call TRBD1 (6 bases). This CDR3 is 13 amino acids long. The V gene's germline CDR1 is MNHEY and CDR2 SVGAGI. V was pared by 5 bases and J by 5 bases, with 10 bases between. In DNA form, the CDR3 reads TGTGCCAGCAGTCCCGAGGGGGATCAGCCCCAGCATTTT. As protein: CASSPEGDQPQHF.

The chain combines TRBV19 with TRBJ2-1, with 8 bases fitting TRBD2. J lost 2 bases, V lost 4 bases, and 10 bases had no gene match. CDR1 is LNHDA, CDR2 SQIVND, per germline (reference sequence). The CDR3 is 17 amino acids. The CDR3 bases are TGTGCCAGTAGTACGAGGGCGTCGGGGGGGCCCTACAATGAGCAGTTCTTC. As protein: CASSTRASGGPYNEQFF.

For this clone: This same CDR3 is encoded by further DNA sequences in the sample. The chain joins TRBV9 to TRBJ2-3; D not resolved. Trimming removed 4 bases at V and 0 bases at J, with 12 bases between. The germline V gene has CDR1 SGDLS and CDR2 YYNGEE. The CDR3 runs 15 residues. DNA for the CDR3: TGTGCCAGCAGCTCGCGAGCGACTAGCACAGATACGCAGTATTTT. This translates into CASSSRATSTDTQYF.

The rearrangement links TRBV11-3 to TRBJ2-7; 8 nucleotides align to TRBD2. This CDR3 contains 15 residues. After removal of 5 bases from V and 3 bases from J, the junction contained 9 bases not matched to a gene. Germline V gene data show CDR1 as SGHNT and CDR2 as YENEEA. CDR3 residues: CASSPSRGGYYEQYF. The CDR3 nucleotides read TGTGCCAGCAGCCCCTCCCGCGGGGGGTACTACGAGCAGTACTTC. Variable domain in full (rest from reference TRBV11-3 and TRBJ2-7): EAGVVQSPRYKIIEKKQPVAFWCNPISGHNTLYWYLQNLGQGPELLIRYENEEAVDDSQLPKDRFSAERLKGVDSTLKIQPAELGDSAVYLCASSPSRGGYYEQYFGPGTRLTVT.

The V call is TRBV5-1, the J call TRBJ2-7; TRBD1 agrees at 9 bases. V was clipped by 5 bases and J by 5 bases; unmatched bases: 11. This CDR3 has 15 amino acids. Looked up from germline, CDR1 is SGHRS and CDR2 is YFSETQ. This CDR3 is CASRKTGTGSHEQYF. Written as DNA, the CDR3 is TGCGCCAGCAGGAAAACCGGGACAGGGTCCCACGAGCAGTACTTC.

V gene TRBV29-1 combines with J gene TRBJ1-4; possibly TRBD1 for D (5 bases). There are 15 residues in the CDR3. Trimming took off 4 bases at V and 5 bases at J, with 17 bases between the two ends. In germline, CDR1 is SQVTM, CDR2 ANQGSEA. CDR3 in amino acids: CSVVNTGGGNEKLFF. The CDR3 nucleotides read TGCAGCGTTGTAAACACCGGGGGTGGAAATGAAAAACTGTTTTTT.

The gene calls are TRBV27 and TRBJ2-7, with a weak D call TRBD2 (7 bases). The length of the CDR3 is 13 residues. Germline V gene sequence: CDR1 MNHEY, CDR2 SMNVEV (reference sequence). Deletions cut 10 bases from V and 3 bases from J, with 16 bases between. The CDR3 nucleotides are TGTGCCACGGGGGGCGTAGCCGGCTACGAGCAGTACTTC. Translated, it gives CATGGVAGYEQYF.

CDR3 DNA sequence: TGTGCCAGCAGCGCCGGGAGGACCACTGAAAAACTGTTTTTT. It is translated as CASSAGRTTEKLFF. This chain links TRBV7-9 with TRBJ1-4; D is unresolved. The CDR3 is 14 amino acids. The V end was cut by 5 bases, the J end by 7 bases, with 14 bases between. Per the germline V gene, CDR1 is SEHNR and CDR2 is FQNEAQ (reference sequence).